This passage covers 5 T cell receptor beta chains from one sample sequenced in a study of control samples from healthy donors and cancer patients. The method was immunoSEQ multiplex PCR; TCRdb's version includes in-frame clones alone and lacks a portion of them. Counted here are tens of thousands of clones, about four fifths occurring once; the ten biggest clones make up 10%. Sequenced: blood. These receptors all come from a man aged 65-85 years in good health.

The V and J genes are TRBV28 and TRBJ2-7; D may be TRBD1 (6 bases). Trimming stripped 4 bases from V and 1 base from J, with 14 bases between. Germline V gene sequence: CDR1 MDHEN, CDR2 SYDVKM. This CDR3 is 15 amino acids long. CDR3 in amino acids: CASSSTGHGSYEQYF. CDR3 coding DNA: TGTGCCAGCAGTTCGACGGGACATGGATCCTACGAGCAGTACTTC.

The chain couples TRBV2 to TRBJ2-1; 11 nucleotides agree with TRBD2. With V trimmed by 5 bases and J by 0 bases, 0 bases remained unmatched. The CDR3 is 15 residues long. CDR1 SNHLY and CDR2 FYNNEI come from the germline V gene. CDR3 bases: TGTGCCAGCAGTACTAGCGGGGGCTCCTACAATGAGCAGTTCTTC. As protein: CASSTSGGSYNEQFF.

CDR3 region: CASSLRPGTSGGRAQYF. Here the CDR3 DNA reads TGTGCCAGCAGCCTGCGACCGGGGACTAGCGGGGGGAGAGCCCAGTACTTC. The rearrangement links TRBV7-8 to TRBJ2-5; 15 bases line up with TRBD2. Germline V gene sequence: CDR1 SGHVS, CDR2 FQNEAQ. The CDR3 consists of 17 residues. J lost 9 bases, V lost 5 bases, and 13 bases had no gene match. Drawing the rest from reference TRBV7-8 and TRBJ2-5, the complete variable domain is GAGVSQSPRYKVAKRGQDVALRCDPISGHVSLFWYQQALGQGPEFLTYFQNEAQLDKSGLPSDRFFAERPEGSVSTLKIQRTQQEDSAVYLCASSLRPGTSGGRAQYFGPGTRLLVL.

The chain has TRBV6-6 and TRBJ1-4, with a weak D call TRBD1 (6 bases). Trimming removed 6 bases from V and 4 bases from J, with 15 bases in between. The CDR3 is made up of 15 amino acids. Germline loops: CDR1 MNHNY, CDR2 SVGAGI (reference sequence). The CDR3 sequence is CASSRRGAGNEKLFF. CDR3 DNA sequence: TGTGCCAGCAGCCGTCGGGGGGCGGGTAATGAAAAACTGTTTTTT.

The chain employs TRBV20-1 and TRBJ2-5, with D unresolved. This CDR3 region has 11 residues. The V gene's germline CDR1 is DFQATT and CDR2 SNEGSKA (reference sequence). Trimming took 6 bases from V and 2 from J, leaving 7 bases between them. The CDR3: CSADFQETQYF. CDR3 nucleotide sequence: TGCAGTGCGGATTTTCAAGAGACCCAGTACTTC.